The 11 T cell receptor beta chains listed next were all sequenced from one sample in a study of molecular identifiers for immune sequencing clone quantification (dated by TCRdb to 2016 to 2019). To prepare the library, PCR was applied. TCRdb shows the sequencer as NextSeq 500. In-frame beta chains were kept once TCRdb had trimmed the public reads at Q25 with fastp and called clones with MiXCR. Rows are combined by CDR3 protein, so each entry shows the most common genes and DNA. The sample profile shows more than 95,000 distinct CDR3 sequences; approximately 24% of them were found once. In total, the top ten clones hold about 0.99% of the sample. Sequenced input: naive CD8+ T cells from blood, with Jurkat cell RNA spiked in. This specimen's cell subset or site label, interpreted: FACS-sorted CD8+CD4-CCR7+CD45RA+ naive T cells. The receptor source for this set is a human donor in good health. Some libraries in this study had Jurkat cell RNA spiked in.

This clonotype was seen at least ten times. The CDR3 sequence is CASSYSFDSNQPQHF. CDR3 DNA sequence: TGTGCCAGCAGTTACTCGTTTGATAGCAATCAGCCCCAGCATTTT. The chain is built from TRBV6-2 or TRBV6-3 and TRBJ1-5, with D unclear. The germline gives CDR1 MNHEY, CDR2 SVGEGT. The CDR3 loop spans 15 amino acids. The V and J ends lost 0 bases and 0 bases respectively, with 6 bases between them.

Ten or more counts support this clonotype. J is TRBJ2-3 and V is TRBV4-2; weak D call: TRBD1 (6 bases). The V gene lost 1 base and the J gene lost 0 bases, with 11 bases spanning the gap. The CDR3 contains 16 residues. Germline V gene lookup returns CDR1 LGHNA and CDR2 YNFKEQ. The CDR3 protein is CASSQVTGTSTDTQYF. For the CDR3, the DNA is TGTGCCAGCAGCCAAGTGACAGGAACTAGCACAGATACGCAGTATTTT.

This clonotype was recorded only once. This chain joins TRBV2 and TRBJ2-3, with D perhaps given as TRBD1 or TRBD2 (5 bases each). This CDR3 comprises 17 residues. Germline CDR1 is SNHLY and CDR2 is FYNNEI. V shed 3 bases and J shed 8 bases, with 24 bases lying between them. The CDR3 reads CASSESGGGPYPATQYF. CDR3 sequence (DNA): TGTGCCAGCAGTGAGTCGGGTGGGGGACCGTACCCAGCTACGCAGTATTTT.

On this clonotype itself: The junction departs from germline at one end; a sequencing error may be responsible. The gene calls are TRBV6-5 and TRBJ2-7; 12 positions agree with TRBD2. The CDR3 extends over 16 amino acids. CDR1 and CDR2 from the germline V gene are MNHEY and SVGAGI. CDR3 amino acids: CASSNSRTSGKYEQYF. The CDR3 DNA reads as TGTGCCAGCAGTAACTCAAGGACTAGCGGGAAGTACGAGCAGTACTTC.

This clonotype has at least ten counts. This chain uses TRBV5-1 with TRBJ2-7; possible D gene TRBD1, 6 bases. V lost 4 bases to trimming and J lost 2 bases, with 13 bases between them. The CDR3 runs 14 residues. The germline CDR1 and CDR2 sequences are SGHRS and YFSETQ. In DNA form, the CDR3 reads TGCGCCAGCAGCCACCCGGACAGAACCTACGAGCAGTACTTC. It is translated as CASSHPDRTYEQYF.

Worth noting for this clonotype: Possible read error: a much larger clone is one base away. This chain connects TRBV9 to TRBJ1-3; no clear D. The germline CDR1 and CDR2 sequences are SGDLS and YYNGEE. CDR3 length: 14 residues. Here the CDR3 reads CASSVEGSGNTIHF. For the CDR3, the DNA is TGTGCCAGCAGCGTAGAGGGTTCTGGAAACACCATACATTTT.

This clonotype was observed once. This sequence may be a read error, since a much larger clone differs from it by one base. The chain combines TRBV20-1 with TRBJ2-7; 8 bases are a match to TRBD2. The CDR3 sequence is 15 residues long. With 0 bases clipped from V and 0 bases from J, the junction kept 4 bases outside the gene matches. The germline V gene encodes CDR1 DFQATT and CDR2 SNEGSKA (reference sequence). CDR3 in DNA: TGCAGTGCTAGAGATGGGGGGACTAGCTCCTACGAGCAGTACTTC. Its protein is CSARDGGTSSYEQYF.

This clonotype has just one count. V usage is TRBV15 and J usage is TRBJ2-2; D remains ambiguous. In germline, CDR1 is LNHNV, CDR2 YYDKDF (reference sequence). This CDR3 is 14 amino acids long. V lost 1 base and J lost 5, with 8 bases in between. Written as DNA, the CDR3 is TGTGCCACCAGCAGAGTCGGGCTTACCGGGGAGCTGTTTTTT. It specifies CATSRVGLTGELFF.

The V call is TRBV6-5, the J call TRBJ2-5; no definite D call. Germline-derived CDR1 and CDR2 are MNHEY and SVGAGI. V lost 4 bases to trimming and J lost 0 bases, with 6 bases between them. The CDR3 loop spans 13 amino acids. The CDR3 spells CASSSVYQETQYF. CDR3 sequence (DNA): TGTGCCAGCAGTTCAGTGTACCAAGAGACCCAGTACTTC.

This clonotype was counted many times. The V and J genes are TRBV29-1 and TRBJ2-7; 14 positions agree with TRBD2. Germline assignment: CDR1 SQVTM and CDR2 ANQGSEA. CDR3 length: 15 residues. Trimming cost V 7 bases and J 4 bases; bases outside gene matches: 9. The CDR3: CSARLAGGPLYEQYF. Here the CDR3 DNA reads TGCAGCGCCAGACTAGCGGGAGGGCCTTTGTACGAGCAGTACTTC.

This chain connects TRBV4-2 to TRBJ2-7; D assignment may be TRBD1 or TRBD2 (6 bases each). Germline values: CDR1 LGHNA, CDR2 YNFKEQ. V was shortened by 1 base and J by 3 bases, with 16 bases between the two germline ends. This CDR3 region has 16 residues. In DNA form, the CDR3 reads TGTGCCAGCAGCCAAGTCGGAGGGGGAGGTCTCTACGAGCAGTACTTC. It translates to CASSQVGGGGLYEQYF.